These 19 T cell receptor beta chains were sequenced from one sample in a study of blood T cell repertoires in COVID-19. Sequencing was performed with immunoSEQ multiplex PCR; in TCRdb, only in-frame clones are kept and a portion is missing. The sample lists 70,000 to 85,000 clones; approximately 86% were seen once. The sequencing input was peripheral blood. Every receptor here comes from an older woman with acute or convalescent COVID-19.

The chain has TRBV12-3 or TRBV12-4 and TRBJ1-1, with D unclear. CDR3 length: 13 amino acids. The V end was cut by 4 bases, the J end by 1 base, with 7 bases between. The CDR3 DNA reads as TGTGCCAGCAGTTACGCGGAGAACACTGAAGCTTTCTTT. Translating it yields CASSYAENTEAFF.

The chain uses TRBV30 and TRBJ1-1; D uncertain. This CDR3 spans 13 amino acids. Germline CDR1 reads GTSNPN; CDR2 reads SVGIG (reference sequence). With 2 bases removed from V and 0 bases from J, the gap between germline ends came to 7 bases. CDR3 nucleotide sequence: TGTGCCTGGAGTCCCGGGTTGAACACTGAAGCTTTCTTT. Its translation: CAWSPGLNTEAFF.

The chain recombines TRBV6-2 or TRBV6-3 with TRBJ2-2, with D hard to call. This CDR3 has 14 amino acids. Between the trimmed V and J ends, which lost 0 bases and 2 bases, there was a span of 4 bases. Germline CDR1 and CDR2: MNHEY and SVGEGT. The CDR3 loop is CASSYSSNTGELFF. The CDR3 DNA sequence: TGTGCCAGCAGTTACTCGAGCAACACCGGGGAGCTGTTTTTT.

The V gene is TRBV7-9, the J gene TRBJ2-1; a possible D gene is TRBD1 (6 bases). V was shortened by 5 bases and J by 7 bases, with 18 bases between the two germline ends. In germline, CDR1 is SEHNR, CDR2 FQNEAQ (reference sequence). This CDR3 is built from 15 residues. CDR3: CASSQTRTAPNEQFF. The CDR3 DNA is TGTGCCAGCAGCCAAACCCGGACAGCGCCGAATGAGCAGTTCTTC.

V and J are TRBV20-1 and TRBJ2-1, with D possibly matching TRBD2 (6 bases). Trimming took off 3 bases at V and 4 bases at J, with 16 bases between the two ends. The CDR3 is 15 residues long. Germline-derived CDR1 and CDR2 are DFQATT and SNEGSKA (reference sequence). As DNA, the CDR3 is TGCAGTGCTAGTATGGACGGGAGTGGTTACAATGAGCAGTTCTTC. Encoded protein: CSASMDGSGYNEQFF.

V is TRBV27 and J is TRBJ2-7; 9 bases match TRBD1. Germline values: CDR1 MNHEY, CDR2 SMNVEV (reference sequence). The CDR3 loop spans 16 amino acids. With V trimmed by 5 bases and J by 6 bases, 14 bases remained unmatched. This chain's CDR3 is CASSPRRDRVIREQYF. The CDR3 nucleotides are TGTGCCAGCAGTCCACGCCGGGACAGGGTGATTCGCGAGCAGTACTTC.

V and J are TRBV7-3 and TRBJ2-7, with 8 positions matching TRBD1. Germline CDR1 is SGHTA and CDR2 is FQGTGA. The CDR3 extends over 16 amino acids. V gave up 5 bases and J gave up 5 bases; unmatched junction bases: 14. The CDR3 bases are TGTGCCAGCAGCCCCGGACCCGGCAGGGGGCTGCACGAGCAGTACTTC. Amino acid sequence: CASSPGPGRGLHEQYF.

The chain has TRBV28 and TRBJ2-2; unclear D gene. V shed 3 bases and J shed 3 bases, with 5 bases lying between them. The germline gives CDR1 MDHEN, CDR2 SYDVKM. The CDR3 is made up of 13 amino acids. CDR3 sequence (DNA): TGTGCCAGCAGTTTTCCGGACACCGGGGAGCTGTTTTTT. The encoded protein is CASSFPDTGELFF.

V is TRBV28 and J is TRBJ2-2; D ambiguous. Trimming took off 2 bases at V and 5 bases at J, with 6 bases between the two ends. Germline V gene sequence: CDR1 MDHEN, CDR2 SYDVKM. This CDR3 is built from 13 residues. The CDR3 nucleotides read TGTGCCAGCAGTTTAGCAGGTACCGGGGAGCTGTTTTTT. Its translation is CASSLAGTGELFF. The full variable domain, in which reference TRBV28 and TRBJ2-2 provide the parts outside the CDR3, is DVKVTQSSRYLVKRTGEKVFLECVQDMDHENMFWYRQDPGLGLRLIYFSYDVKMKEKGDIPEGYSVSREKKERFSLILESASTNQTSMYLCASSLAGTGELFFGEGSRLTVL.

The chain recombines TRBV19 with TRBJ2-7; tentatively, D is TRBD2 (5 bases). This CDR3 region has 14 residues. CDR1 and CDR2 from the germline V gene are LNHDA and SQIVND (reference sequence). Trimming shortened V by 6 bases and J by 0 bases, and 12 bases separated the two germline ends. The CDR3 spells CASRYTGSSYEQYF. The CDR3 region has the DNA TGTGCCAGTAGATACACGGGGAGCTCCTACGAGCAGTACTTC.

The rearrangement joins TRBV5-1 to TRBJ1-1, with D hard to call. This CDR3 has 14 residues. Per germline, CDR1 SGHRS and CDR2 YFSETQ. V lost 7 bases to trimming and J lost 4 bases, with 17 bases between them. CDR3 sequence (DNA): TGCGCCAGCCTCCCCCAAACATTTGGCACTGAAGCTTTCTTT. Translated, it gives CASLPQTFGTEAFF.

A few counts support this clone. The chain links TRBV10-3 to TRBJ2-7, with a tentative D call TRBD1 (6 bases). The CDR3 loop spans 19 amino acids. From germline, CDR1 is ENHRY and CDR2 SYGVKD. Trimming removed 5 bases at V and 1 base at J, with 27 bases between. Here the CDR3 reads CAISPPYRAQGKGSYEQYF. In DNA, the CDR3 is TGTGCCATCAGTCCGCCCTACAGGGCTCAAGGAAAGGGGTCCTACGAGCAGTACTTC.

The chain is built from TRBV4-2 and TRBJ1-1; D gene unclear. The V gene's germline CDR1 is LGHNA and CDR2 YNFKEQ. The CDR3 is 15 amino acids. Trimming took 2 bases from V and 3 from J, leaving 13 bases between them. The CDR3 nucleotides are TGTGCCAGCAGCCAACTAAACGGTCGGGACACTGAAGCTTTCTTT. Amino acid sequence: CASSQLNGRDTEAFF.

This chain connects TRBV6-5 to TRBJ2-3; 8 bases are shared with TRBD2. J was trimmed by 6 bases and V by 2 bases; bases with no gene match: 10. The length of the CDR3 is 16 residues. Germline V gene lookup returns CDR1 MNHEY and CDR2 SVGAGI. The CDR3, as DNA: TGTGCCAGCAGTTACGTTGCGGGGGGCCCCATCGATACGCAGTATTTT. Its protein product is CASSYVAGGPIDTQYF.

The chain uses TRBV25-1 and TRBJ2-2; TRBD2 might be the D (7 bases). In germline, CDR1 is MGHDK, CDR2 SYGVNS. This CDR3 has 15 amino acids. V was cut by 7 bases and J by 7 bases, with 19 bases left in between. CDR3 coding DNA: TGTGCCAGCACCCTAAGGGGGGGAGAGGGCGGGGAGCTGTTTTTT. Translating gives CASTLRGGEGGELFF.

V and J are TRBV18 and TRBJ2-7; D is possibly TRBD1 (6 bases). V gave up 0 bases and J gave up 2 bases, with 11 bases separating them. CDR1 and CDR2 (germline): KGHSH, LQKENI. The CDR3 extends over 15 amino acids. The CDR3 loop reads CASSPPGQATYEQYF. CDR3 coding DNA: TGTGCCAGCTCACCACCGGGACAAGCTACCTACGAGCAGTACTTC.

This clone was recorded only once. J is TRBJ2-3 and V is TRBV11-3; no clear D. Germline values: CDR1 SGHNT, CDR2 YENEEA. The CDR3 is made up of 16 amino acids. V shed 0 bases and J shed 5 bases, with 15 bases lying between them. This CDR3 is CASSLEPPLFRDTQYF. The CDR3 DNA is TGTGCCAGCAGCTTAGAGCCCCCCCTCTTCAGAGATACGCAGTATTTT.

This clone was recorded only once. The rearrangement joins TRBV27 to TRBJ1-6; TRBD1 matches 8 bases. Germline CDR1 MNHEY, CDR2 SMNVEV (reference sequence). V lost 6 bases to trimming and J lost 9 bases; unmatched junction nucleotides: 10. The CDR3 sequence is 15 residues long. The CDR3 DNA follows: TGTGCCAGCAGATGGACAGGGAATCCTTCTTCACCCCTCCACTTT. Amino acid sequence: CASRWTGNPSSPLHF.

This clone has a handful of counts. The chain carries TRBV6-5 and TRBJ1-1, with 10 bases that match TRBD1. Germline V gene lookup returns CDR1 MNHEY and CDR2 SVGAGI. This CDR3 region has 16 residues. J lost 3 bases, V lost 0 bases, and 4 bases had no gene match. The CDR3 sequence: CASSYSLGTGDTEAFF. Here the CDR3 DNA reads TGTGCCAGCAGTTACTCGCTCGGGACAGGGGACACTGAAGCTTTCTTT.